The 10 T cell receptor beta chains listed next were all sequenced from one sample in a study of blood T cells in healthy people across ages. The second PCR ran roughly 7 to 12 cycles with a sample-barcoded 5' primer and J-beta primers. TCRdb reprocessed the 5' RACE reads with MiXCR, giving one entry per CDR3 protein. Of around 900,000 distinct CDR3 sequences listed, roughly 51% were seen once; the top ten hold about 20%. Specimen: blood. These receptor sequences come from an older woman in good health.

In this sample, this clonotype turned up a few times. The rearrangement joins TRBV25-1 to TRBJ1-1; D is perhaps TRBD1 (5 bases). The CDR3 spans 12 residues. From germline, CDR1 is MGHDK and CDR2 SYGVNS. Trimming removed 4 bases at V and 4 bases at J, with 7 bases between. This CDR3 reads CASSGRGTEAFF. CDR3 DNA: TGTGCCAGCAGTGGAAGGGGCACTGAAGCTTTCTTT.

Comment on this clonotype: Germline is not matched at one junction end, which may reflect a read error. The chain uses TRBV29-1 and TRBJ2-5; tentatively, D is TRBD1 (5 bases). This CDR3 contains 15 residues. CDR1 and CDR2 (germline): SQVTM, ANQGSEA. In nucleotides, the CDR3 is TGCAGCGCAAGGGGAAGAGGCCGGGCACAAGAGACCCCGTACTTC. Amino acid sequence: CSARGRGRAQETPYF.

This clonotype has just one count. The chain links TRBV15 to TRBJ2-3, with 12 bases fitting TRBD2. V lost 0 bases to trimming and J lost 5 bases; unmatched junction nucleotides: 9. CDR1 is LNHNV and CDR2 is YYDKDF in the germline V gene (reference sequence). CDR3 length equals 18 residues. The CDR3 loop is CATSRERTSGTWVDTQYF. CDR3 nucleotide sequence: TGTGCCACCAGCAGAGAGAGGACTAGCGGGACGTGGGTAGATACGCAGTATTTT. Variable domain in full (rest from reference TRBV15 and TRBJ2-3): DAMVIQNPRYQVTQFGKPVTLSCSQTLNHNVMYWYQQKSSQAPKLLFHYYDKDFNNEADTPDNFQSRRPNTSFCFLDIRSPGLGDTAMYLCATSRERTSGTWVDTQYFGPGTRLTVL.

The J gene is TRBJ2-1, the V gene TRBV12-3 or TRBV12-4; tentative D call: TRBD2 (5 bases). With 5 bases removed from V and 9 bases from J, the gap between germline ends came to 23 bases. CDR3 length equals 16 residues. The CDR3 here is CASSRPMGVGHGEQFF. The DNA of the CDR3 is TGTGCCAGCAGTCGCCCTATGGGAGTAGGGCATGGTGAGCAGTTCTTC.

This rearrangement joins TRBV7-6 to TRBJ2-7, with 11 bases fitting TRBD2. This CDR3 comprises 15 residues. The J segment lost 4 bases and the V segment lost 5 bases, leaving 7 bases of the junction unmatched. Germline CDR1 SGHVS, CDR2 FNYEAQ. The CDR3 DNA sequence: TGTGCCAGCAGCACCGGGACTAGCGGAATTTACGAGCAGTACTTC. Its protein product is CASSTGTSGIYEQYF.

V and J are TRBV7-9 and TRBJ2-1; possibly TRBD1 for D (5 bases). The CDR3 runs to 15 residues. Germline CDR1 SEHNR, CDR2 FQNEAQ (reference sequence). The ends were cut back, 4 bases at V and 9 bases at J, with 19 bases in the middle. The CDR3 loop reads CASSSQGRQGGEQFF. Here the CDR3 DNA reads TGTGCCAGCAGCTCACAAGGTCGCCAGGGTGGTGAGCAGTTCTTC.

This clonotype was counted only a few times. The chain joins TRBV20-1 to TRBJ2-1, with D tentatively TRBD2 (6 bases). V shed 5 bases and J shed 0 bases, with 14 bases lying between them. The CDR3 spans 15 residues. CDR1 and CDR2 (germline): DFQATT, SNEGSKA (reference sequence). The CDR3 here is CSALVAASSYNEQFF. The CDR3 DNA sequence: TGCAGTGCTCTAGTAGCGGCAAGCTCCTACAATGAGCAGTTCTTC.

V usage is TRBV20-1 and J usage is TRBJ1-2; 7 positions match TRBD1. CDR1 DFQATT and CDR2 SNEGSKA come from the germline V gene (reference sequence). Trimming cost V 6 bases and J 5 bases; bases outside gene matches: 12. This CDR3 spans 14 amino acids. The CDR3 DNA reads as TGCAGTGCACCGATGGCAGGGGGTGGTTATGGCTACACCTTC. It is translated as CSAPMAGGGYGYTF.

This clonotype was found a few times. The CDR3: CASSLGSRARTDTQYF. CDR3 nucleotide sequence: TGTGCCAGCAGCTTAGGGTCTCGCGCCCGCACAGATACGCAGTATTTT. The chain carries TRBV7-2 and TRBJ2-3; D gene ambiguous. Trimming took off 1 base at V and 1 base at J, with 12 bases between the two ends. The CDR3 spans 16 residues. Looked up from germline, CDR1 is SGHTA and CDR2 is FQGNSA.

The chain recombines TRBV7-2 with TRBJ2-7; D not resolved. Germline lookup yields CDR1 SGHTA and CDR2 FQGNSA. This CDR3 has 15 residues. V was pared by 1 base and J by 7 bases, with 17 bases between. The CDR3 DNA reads TGTGCCAGCAGCTTAGATCCCGGACGGCCCCTGGAGCAGTACTTC. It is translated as CASSLDPGRPLEQYF.